This T cell receptor (beta chain) was captured by sequencing in a study of T cell changes during pregnancy in multiple sclerosis. Trimming at V came to 3 bases and at J to 4 bases, leaving 5 bases not matched to a gene. Germline V gene lookup returns CDR1 MRHNA and CDR2 SNTAGT. The CDR3 length is 15 residues. By proportion, this clone is medium-sized (0.01 to 0.1%). Repertoires were generated with immunoSEQ multiplex PCR, while TCRdb's copy carries only in-frame clones and drops some. The sample carries 25,000 to 40,000 clones, about 89% recorded once. Specimen: CD8+ T cells from peripheral blood mononuclear cells, collected in the second trimester of pregnancy. The sequence derives from a female donor with multiple sclerosis, enrolled in a pregnancy study. The V gene is TRBV6-4, the J gene TRBJ2-3, with TRBD2 matching over 9 bases. CDR3 bases: TGTGCCAGCAGTGAGGGAGCGGGAGGCTCAGATACGCAGTATTTT. Translated, it gives CASSEGAGGSDTQYF.